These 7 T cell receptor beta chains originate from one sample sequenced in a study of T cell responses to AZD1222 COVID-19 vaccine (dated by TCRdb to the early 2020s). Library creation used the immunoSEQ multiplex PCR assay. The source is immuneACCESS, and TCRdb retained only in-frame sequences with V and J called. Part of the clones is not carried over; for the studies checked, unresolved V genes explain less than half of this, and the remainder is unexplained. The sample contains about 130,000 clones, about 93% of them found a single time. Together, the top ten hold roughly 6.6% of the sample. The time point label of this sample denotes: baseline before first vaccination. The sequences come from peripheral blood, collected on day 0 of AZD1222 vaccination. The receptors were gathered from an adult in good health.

CDR3 loop: CASSQRLDYQETQYF. CDR3 nucleotides: TGCGCCAGCAGCCAACGACTAGATTACCAAGAGACCCAGTACTTC. J is TRBJ2-5 and V is TRBV4-3, with TRBD2 as a possible D gene (6 bases). The CDR3 totals 15 residues. Germline CDR1 is LGHNA and CDR2 is YSLEER. V gave up 2 bases and J gave up 0 bases, with 10 bases separating them.

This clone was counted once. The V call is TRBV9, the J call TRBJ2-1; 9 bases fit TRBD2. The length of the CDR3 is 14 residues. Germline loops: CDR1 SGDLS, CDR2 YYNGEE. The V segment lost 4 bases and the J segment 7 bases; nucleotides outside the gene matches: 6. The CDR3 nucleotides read TGTGCCAGCAGCCGTAGCGGGAGTAATAATGAGCAGTTCTTC. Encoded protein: CASSRSGSNNEQFF.

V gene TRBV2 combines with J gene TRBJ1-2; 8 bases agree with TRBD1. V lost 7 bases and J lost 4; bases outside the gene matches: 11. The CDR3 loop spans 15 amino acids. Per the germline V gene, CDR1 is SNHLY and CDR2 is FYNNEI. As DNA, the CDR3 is TGTGCCAGCATGGACAGGGAAGGTAGGGGCTATGGCTACACCTTC. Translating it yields CASMDREGRGYGYTF.

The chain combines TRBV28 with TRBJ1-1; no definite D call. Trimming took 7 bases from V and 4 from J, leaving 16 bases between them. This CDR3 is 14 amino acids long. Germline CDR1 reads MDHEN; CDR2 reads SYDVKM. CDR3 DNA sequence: TGTGCCAGCACCCCCATCAGCCCTCCCACTGAAGCTTTCTTT. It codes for CASTPISPPTEAFF.

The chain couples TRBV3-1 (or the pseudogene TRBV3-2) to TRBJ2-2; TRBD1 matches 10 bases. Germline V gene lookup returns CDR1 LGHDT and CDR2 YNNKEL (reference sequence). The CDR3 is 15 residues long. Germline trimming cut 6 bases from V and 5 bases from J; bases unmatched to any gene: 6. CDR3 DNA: TGTGCCAGCAGGTCGCCGGGACAGGGGACCGGGGAGCTGTTTTTT. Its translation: CASRSPGQGTGELFF.

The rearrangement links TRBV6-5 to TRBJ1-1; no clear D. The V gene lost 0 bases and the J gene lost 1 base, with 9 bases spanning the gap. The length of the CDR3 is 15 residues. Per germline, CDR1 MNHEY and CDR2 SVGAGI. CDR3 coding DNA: TGTGCCAGCAGTTACTCCAGCGTTAGGAACACTGAAGCTTTCTTT. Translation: CASSYSSVRNTEAFF.

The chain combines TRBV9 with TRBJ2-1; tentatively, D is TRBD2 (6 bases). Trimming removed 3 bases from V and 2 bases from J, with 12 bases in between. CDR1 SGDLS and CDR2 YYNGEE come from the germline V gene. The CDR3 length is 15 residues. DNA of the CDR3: TGTGCCAGCAGCGGGGGAGGAGGTACCTACAATGAGCAGTTCTTC. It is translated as CASSGGGGTYNEQFF.